A selection of T cell receptor beta chains follows, all from one sample in a study of cytomegalovirus exposure and HLA in healthy donors. Sequencing was performed with immunoSEQ multiplex PCR; in TCRdb, only in-frame clones are kept and a portion is missing. The sample carries tens of thousands of clones, 76% recorded once. The material sequenced was PBMCs. The origin of the receptors is a male donor in good health and CMV-seronegative. The CDR3 runs from the conserved cysteine through the conserved F or W. A D gene is named only where the DNA matches it firmly. Clone size is stated in some rows and not others, as once, few, many or a class when expanded.

CDR3 protein | CDR3 DNA | V gene | clone size | J gene | D gene
CASSPDNYEQYF | TGTGCCAGCAGCCCGGACAACTACGAGCAGTACTTC | TRBV9 | - | TRBJ2-7 | -
CASEGQVLNTEAFF | TGTGCCAGCGAGGGACAGGTTCTGAACACTGAAGCTTTCTTT | TRBV6-1 | - | TRBJ1-1 | TRBD1
CASSVEGGQPFNEQFF | TGTGCCAGCAGCGTAGAGGGAGGTCAACCGTTCAATGAGCAGTTCTTC | TRBV9 | few | TRBJ2-1 | -
CASRGGSDYEQYF | TGTGCCAGCCGGGGGGGGTCGGACTACGAGCAGTACTTC | TRBV28 | - | TRBJ2-7 | TRBD2
CASSPTGLSTDTQYF | TGCGCCAGCAGCCCGACAGGGCTAAGCACAGATACGCAGTATTTT | TRBV4-1 | - | TRBJ2-3 | TRBD1
CASSIGQGEETQYF | TGCGCCAGCAGCATCGGACAGGGCGAAGAGACCCAGTACTTC | TRBV5-1 | - | TRBJ2-5 | TRBD1
CASKELAGNTGELFF | TGTGCCAGCAAGGAACTAGCGGGGAACACCGGGGAGCTGTTTTTT | TRBV6-1 | - | TRBJ2-2 | TRBD2
CASSESRYGYTF | TGTGCCAGCAGTGAATCTCGTTATGGCTACACCTTC | TRBV25-1 | - | TRBJ1-2 | -
CASSKTGGNQPQHF | TGTGCCAGCAGTAAGACTGGTGGCAATCAGCCCCAGCATTTT | TRBV5-6 | - | TRBJ1-5 | -
CASWSGQTYGYTF | TGTGCCAGCTGGTCTGGACAGACCTATGGCTACACCTTC | TRBV28 | - | TRBJ1-2 | -
CASTKGSVGLGNQPQHF | - | TRBV21-1 | - | TRBJ1-5 | -
CASSPTGTQKYEQYF | TGTGCCAGCAGTCCCACCGGGACACAAAAATACGAGCAGTACTTC | TRBV27 | - | TRBJ2-7 | -
CATSRDGGQGNPEAFF | TGTGCCACCAGCAGAGATGGGGGACAGGGAAACCCCGAAGCTTTCTTT | TRBV15 | - | TRBJ1-1 | TRBD1
CASSSRQAEGYTF | TGTGCCAGCAGCTCGCGACAGGCGGAAGGCTACACCTTC | TRBV7-2 | few | TRBJ1-2 | -
CASSVPGTGGKETQYF | TGTGCCAGCAGTGTTCCCGGGACAGGGGGGAAAGAGACCCAGTACTTC | TRBV2 | - | TRBJ2-5 | TRBD1
CASSLGLTSGANVLTF | TGTGCCAGCAGCTTGGGACTGACCTCTGGGGCCAACGTCCTGACTTTC | TRBV11-2 | few | TRBJ2-6 | -
CASSVGGANEKLFF | TGTGCCAGCAGCGTAGGGGGGGCTAATGAAAAACTGTTTTTT | TRBV9 | - | TRBJ1-4 | -
CASQATVTDTQYF | TGTGCCAGCCAGGCTACGGTCACAGATACGCAGTATTTT | TRBV11-3 | few | TRBJ2-3 | -
CASSGTGSISYNEQFF | TGTGCCAGCAGCGGGACAGGGTCCATCTCCTACAATGAGCAGTTCTTC | TRBV11-2 | - | TRBJ2-1 | TRBD1
CATRLPGQSNTGELFF | TGCGCCACCAGGCTGCCGGGACAGTCGAACACCGGGGAGCTGTTTTTT | TRBV5-1 | - | TRBJ2-2 | TRBD1
CASSRTSGGGTDTQYF | TGTGCCAGCAGCCGGACTAGCGGGGGCGGCACAGATACGCAGTATTTT | TRBV7-2 | few | TRBJ2-3 | TRBD2
CASSQGPWASDTQYF | TGCGCCAGCAGCCAGGGGCCGTGGGCCTCAGATACGCAGTATTTT | TRBV4-1 | - | TRBJ2-3 | -
CASSQSELLAGGPYEQYF | TGCGCCAGCAGTCAATCGGAATTACTAGCGGGAGGGCCCTACGAGCAGTACTTC | TRBV23-1 | - | TRBJ2-7 | TRBD2
CASSMGRLTAAGTQYF | TGTGCCAGTAGTATGGGTCGACTGACCGCAGCGGGTACGCAGTATTTT | TRBV19 | - | TRBJ2-3 | -
CASSKATETYEQYF | TGTGCCAGCAGCAAGGCGACAGAAACCTACGAGCAGTACTTC | TRBV7-8 | - | TRBJ2-7 | -
CASTRNQGYNSPLHF | TGTGCCAGCACCCGTAATCAGGGATATAATTCACCCCTCCACTTT | TRBV5-6 | - | TRBJ1-6 | -
CASSEEMLGNSNQPQHF | TGTGCCAGCAGTGAAGAGATGCTGGGCAATAGCAATCAGCCCCAGCATTTT | TRBV25-1 | - | TRBJ1-5 | -
CASSQDRRYEQYF | TGCGCCAGCAGCCAAGATCGTCGGTACGAGCAGTACTTC | TRBV4-3 | few | TRBJ2-7 | -
CAITTGVNTEAFF | TGTGCCATAACGACAGGGGTGAACACTGAAGCTTTCTTT | TRBV10-3 | - | TRBJ1-1 | TRBD1
CASSVGQKTNTGELFF | TGTGCCAGCAGCGTTGGACAGAAAACGAACACCGGGGAGCTGTTTTTT | TRBV9 | - | TRBJ2-2 | -
CAISESDRVFYNEQFF | TGTGCCATCAGTGAGTCGGACAGGGTGTTCTACAATGAGCAGTTCTTC | TRBV10-3 | few | TRBJ2-1 | TRBD1
CASLSGTGFDQPQHF | TGCGCCAGCCTTTCCGGGACAGGGTTTGATCAGCCCCAGCATTTT | TRBV10-2 | - | TRBJ1-5 | TRBD1
CASSPGQGACEQYF | TGTGCCAGCTCACCAGGACAGGGAGCCTGCGAGCAGTACTTC | TRBV18 | - | TRBJ2-7 | TRBD1
CASSLGRSSYEQYF | TGTGCCAGCAGCTTAGGACGGAGCTCCTACGAGCAGTACTTC | TRBV9 | few | TRBJ2-7 | -
CASSPVGGTGRINQPQHF | TGTGCCAGCTCACCCGTAGGGGGGACAGGGCGGATTAATCAGCCCCAGCATTTT | TRBV18 | - | TRBJ1-5 | TRBD1
CASSFRDSGPPDTQYF | TGCGCCAGCAGCTTCAGGGATTCCGGCCCCCCAGATACGCAGTATTTT | TRBV5-1 | - | TRBJ2-3 | -
CASSTTGLAYNEQFF | TGTGCCAGTAGTACGACAGGGTTAGCCTACAATGAGCAGTTCTTC | TRBV19 | - | TRBJ2-1 | TRBD1
CATTGGKYNNQPQHF | TGTGCCACCACAGGGGGCAAGTATAACAATCAGCCCCAGCATTTT | TRBV27 | - | TRBJ1-5 | TRBD1
CASSLFRPGLAESYEQYF | TGTGCCAGCTCTCTCTTCCGCCCGGGACTAGCGGAATCCTACGAGCAGTACTTC | TRBV18 | - | TRBJ2-7 | TRBD2
CASVDSGRSNEQFF | TGTGCCAGCGTAGATAGCGGGAGGTCTAATGAGCAGTTCTTC | TRBV6-5 | - | TRBJ2-1 | TRBD2
CASSLTPGGANYGYTF | TGTGCCAGCAGCTTAACCCCAGGGGGAGCTAACTATGGCTACACCTTC | TRBV7-3 | - | TRBJ1-2 | TRBD1
CASSLVGGLAGGPDDTQYF | TGTGCCAGCAGTTTGGTCGGGGGACTAGCGGGAGGGCCAGACGATACGCAGTATTTT | TRBV28 | - | TRBJ2-3 | TRBD2
CASRHRNLYEQYF | TGTGCCAGCAGACACAGGAACCTCTACGAGCAGTACTTC | TRBV21-1 | - | TRBJ2-7 | -
CANPGQGVDSPLHF | TGTGCCAACCCGGGACAGGGGGTAGATTCACCCCTCCACTTT | TRBV6-4 | - | TRBJ1-6 | TRBD1
CASSFQGSNQPQHF | TGTGCCAGCAGTTTTCAGGGTAGCAATCAGCCCCAGCATTTT | TRBV27 | - | TRBJ1-5 | -
CASSSIPSGAVEQFF | TGTGCCAGCAGCTCAATTCCTTCCGGAGCCGTTGAGCAGTTCTTC | TRBV7-6 | - | TRBJ2-1 | -
CASSILGGAPNYGYTF | TGTGCCAGTAGTATTCTCGGTGGGGCTCCTAACTATGGCTACACCTTC | TRBV19 | - | TRBJ1-2 | -
CASSVKSAGMGPSNYGYTF | TGTGCCAGCAGTGTGAAGTCCGCAGGGATGGGCCCTTCTAACTATGGCTACACCTTC | TRBV2 | few | TRBJ1-2 | -
CASSQARTGGNTEAFF | TGTGCCAGCAGCCAAGCCCGGACAGGGGGGAACACTGAAGCTTTCTTT | TRBV4-2 | - | TRBJ1-1 | TRBD1
CSVSAGPNTEAFF | TGCAGCGTTTCGGCAGGCCCGAACACTGAAGCTTTCTTT | TRBV29-1 | - | TRBJ1-1 | -